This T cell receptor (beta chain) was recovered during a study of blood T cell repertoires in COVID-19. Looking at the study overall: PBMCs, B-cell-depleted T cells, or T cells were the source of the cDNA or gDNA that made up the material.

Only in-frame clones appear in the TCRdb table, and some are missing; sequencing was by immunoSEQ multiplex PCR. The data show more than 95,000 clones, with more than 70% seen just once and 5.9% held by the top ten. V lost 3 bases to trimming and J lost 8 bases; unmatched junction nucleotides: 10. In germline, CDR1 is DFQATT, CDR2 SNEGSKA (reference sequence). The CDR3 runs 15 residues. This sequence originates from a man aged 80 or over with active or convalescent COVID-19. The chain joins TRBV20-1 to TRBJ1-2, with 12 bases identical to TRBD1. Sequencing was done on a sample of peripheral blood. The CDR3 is CSASSPGQGARGYTF. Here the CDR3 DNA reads TGCAGTGCTAGTTCACCGGGACAGGGGGCGCGGGGCTACACCTTC.